This passage covers 23 T cell receptor beta chains from one sample sequenced in a study of metastatic and nonmetastatic thyroid tumors (dated by TCRdb to the early 2020s). Before undergoing thyroid surgery, none of the patients had been given any kind of treatment. Library preparation employed PCR. TCRdb lists the instrument as Illumina HiSeq 4000. TCRdb reanalyzed the raw reads on its own, using fastp at Q25 for trimming and MiXCR for clone calling, and kept in-frame beta chains. This sample has some 93,000 clones in its table, and about an eighth of those were observed once. Over 9% of the sample goes to the ten largest clones. The source material was blood. The receptors stem from a female donor with papillary thyroid cancer or a benign thyroid nodule (not recorded which). Some clones in this sample may be carry-over from other donors' samples.

Comments on this clone: No conserved phenylalanine or tryptophan ends this CDR3, so it is likely a read error. This rearrangement joins TRBV27 to TRBJ1-5; 9 nucleotides match TRBD1. Per germline, CDR1 MNHEY and CDR2 SMNVEV (reference sequence). The trim removed 6 bases at V and 2 bases at J, leaving 5 bases unmatched. The CDR3 is 15 amino acids. The CDR3 is CASRLDRGGNQPQHS. The CDR3 bases are TGTGCCAGCAGACTGGACAGGGGAGGCAATCAGCCCCAGCATTCT.

The chain carries TRBV2 and TRBJ2-2; 7 nucleotides agree with TRBD2. Trimming removed 0 bases from V and 5 bases from J; junction bases left unmatched: 3. Per germline, CDR1 SNHLY and CDR2 FYNNEI. The CDR3 loop spans 15 amino acids. As DNA, the CDR3 is TGTGCCAGCAGTGAAGCGGGAGGGCCTACCGGGGAGCTGTTTTTT. Amino acids: CASSEAGGPTGELFF.

This clone was picked up many times. This chain joins TRBV2 and TRBJ2-1; D might be TRBD1 (5 bases). The V gene's germline CDR1 is SNHLY and CDR2 FYNNEI. The V end lost 6 bases, the J end lost 6 bases, and 18 bases lay between the germline ends. CDR3 size: 15 residues. The CDR3 is CASSHPGSTGNEQFF. CDR3 bases: TGTGCCAGCAGCCACCCAGGGTCAACAGGCAATGAGCAGTTCTTC.

This clone was seen repeatedly, ten times or more. This chain uses TRBV6-2 or TRBV6-3 with TRBJ2-7, with 9 bases identical to TRBD2. The CDR3 is made up of 14 amino acids. Per the germline V gene, CDR1 is MNHEY and CDR2 is SVGEGT. V lost 6 bases to trimming and J lost 1 base; unmatched junction nucleotides: 4. The chain's CDR3 is CASRTAGGSYEQYF. CDR3 in DNA: TGTGCCAGCAGGACAGCGGGAGGTTCCTACGAGCAGTACTTC.

This clone was seen many times. The rearrangement uses TRBV27 and TRBJ2-7, with 10 positions matching TRBD2. V gave up 6 bases and J gave up 4 bases; unmatched junction bases: 12. The CDR3 runs 16 residues. CDR1 and CDR2 from the germline V gene are MNHEY and SMNVEV (reference sequence). This chain's CDR3 is CASSVRVGLAAYEQYF. The CDR3 bases are TGTGCCAGCAGCGTTAGGGTCGGACTAGCGGCATACGAGCAGTACTTC.

There are a few counts of this clone. In nucleotides, the CDR3 is TGTGCCAGCAGTTTGGTAGCGGGAATCTTCTACGAGCAGTACTTC. Its protein product is CASSLVAGIFYEQYF. The V and J genes are TRBV12-3 or TRBV12-4 and TRBJ2-7; TRBD2 matches at 8 bases. There are 15 residues in the CDR3. V was clipped by 3 bases and J by 3 bases; unmatched bases: 7.

This clone showed up just once. A read error may be the cause here, since a much bigger clone is one base away. The chain carries TRBV11-1 and TRBJ2-3; 11 bases align to TRBD2. The CDR3 is 16 amino acids. Trimming removed 7 bases from V and 0 bases from J; junction bases left unmatched: 6. Germline loops: CDR1 SGHAT, CDR2 FQDESV (reference sequence). Here the CDR3 DNA reads TGTGCCAGCATCACTGGGACTAGCGGAAGCACAGATACGCAGTATTTT. This translates into CASITGTSGSTDTQYF.

This clone was seen repeatedly, ten times or more. V usage is TRBV19 and J usage is TRBJ2-2, with no clear D. Germline assignment: CDR1 LNHDA and CDR2 SQIVND (reference sequence). The CDR3 consists of 16 residues. V lost 6 bases and J 2 bases, leaving 16 bases between the germline ends. The CDR3 DNA reads as TGTGCCAGTAGGGGCATCCAGTGGGAAAACACCGGGGAGCTGTTTTTT. This translates into CASRGIQWENTGELFF.

This clone was counted at least ten times. The rearrangement links TRBV12-3 or TRBV12-4 to TRBJ2-1; 10 nucleotides line up with TRBD2. The CDR3 extends over 15 amino acids. Trimming at V came to 3 bases and at J to 7 bases, leaving 6 bases not matched to a gene. The CDR3: CASSFSSGSGNEQFF. DNA for the CDR3: TGTGCCAGCAGTTTTTCTAGCGGGAGTGGGAATGAGCAGTTCTTC.

This clone was seen repeatedly, ten times or more. V and J are TRBV7-6 and TRBJ2-7; 10 bases are shared with TRBD1. V lost 4 bases, J lost 3 bases, and 6 bases stayed unmatched. CDR1 SGHVS and CDR2 FNYEAQ come from the germline V gene. The CDR3 sequence is 15 residues long. CDR3 DNA sequence: TGTGCCAGCAGCTCAACCGGGACAGGGGTCTACGAGCAGTACTTC. Residues: CASSSTGTGVYEQYF.

For this clone: With a much larger clone just one base away, this may be a read error. Other DNA sequences within the sample encode an identical CDR3. The rearrangement joins TRBV5-1 to TRBJ2-1, with a tentative D call TRBD1 (6 bases). CDR3 length: 15 residues. The germline V gene has CDR1 SGHRS and CDR2 YFSETQ. CDR3 nucleotides: TGTGCCAGCAGCCCCATCGGACAGTCGGGCAATGAGCAGTTCTTC. Translating it yields CASSPIGQSGNEQFF. Complete variable domain (other parts from reference TRBV5-1 and TRBJ2-1): KAGVTQTPRYLIKTRGQQVTLSCSPISGHRSVSWYQQTPGQGLQFLFEYFSETQRNKGNFPGRFSGRQFSNSRSEMNVSTLELGDSALYLCASSPIGQSGNEQFFGPGTRLTVL.

This clone was counted at least ten times. This CDR3 is CASSLSLETGELFF. As DNA, the CDR3 is TGTGCCAGCAGTTTATCCCTAGAAACCGGGGAGCTGTTTTTT. The chain joins TRBV12-3 or TRBV12-4 to TRBJ2-2; D uncertain. This CDR3 spans 14 amino acids. Trimming shortened V by 2 bases and J by 5 bases, and 9 bases separated the two germline ends.

Many counts were recorded for this clone. The V and J genes are TRBV27 and TRBJ1-3, with D uncertain. Germline loops: CDR1 MNHEY, CDR2 SMNVEV (reference sequence). V gave up 5 bases and J gave up 3 bases, with 8 bases separating them. This CDR3 spans 13 amino acids. The CDR3 is CASSLAVGNTIYF. In nucleotides, the CDR3 is TGTGCCAGCAGTCTGGCAGTTGGAAACACCATATATTTT.

This clone was counted ten times or more. This same CDR3 is encoded by further DNA sequences in the sample. The chain has TRBV28 and TRBJ2-7; no clear D. The CDR3 is made up of 12 amino acids. V gave up 2 bases and J gave up 3 bases, with 5 bases separating them. Germline CDR1 is MDHEN and CDR2 is SYDVKM. CDR3 nucleotide sequence: TGTGCCAGCAGTTTAGGGGACTACGAGCAGTACTTC. Translation gives CASSLGDYEQYF.

This clone was seen ten or more times. This chain connects TRBV6-2 or TRBV6-3 to TRBJ1-5; D perhaps matches TRBD1 (6 bases). Deletions cut 6 bases from V and 3 bases from J, with 18 bases between. Germline V gene sequence: CDR1 MNHEY, CDR2 SVGEGT. The CDR3 covers 16 residues. The CDR3 protein is CASRTGTENYNQPQHF. CDR3 DNA: TGTGCCAGCAGGACAGGAACCGAGAACTACAATCAGCCCCAGCATTTT.

This clone was seen many times. The chain uses TRBV11-1 and TRBJ1-2; 8 bases map to TRBD1. CDR1 and CDR2 from the germline V gene are SGHAT and FQDESV (reference sequence). Trimming removed 5 bases from V and 8 bases from J; junction bases left unmatched: 10. The CDR3 contains 14 residues. The CDR3 bases are TGTGCCAGCAGCGACACCTTGACAGGGGAAGGCTACACCTTC. Translation gives CASSDTLTGEGYTF. The full variable domain, in which reference TRBV11-1 and TRBJ1-2 provide the parts outside the CDR3, is EAEVAQSPRYKITEKSQAVAFWCDPISGHATLYWYRQILGQGPELLVQFQDESVVDDSQLPKDRFSAERLKGVDSTLKIQPAELGDSAMYLCASSDTLTGEGYTFGSGTRLTVV.

V and J are TRBV5-1 and TRBJ1-6; D remains unclear. With 4 bases removed from V and 7 bases from J, the gap between germline ends came to 21 bases. CDR1 and CDR2 from the germline V gene are SGHRS and YFSETQ. The CDR3 has 17 residues. The CDR3 DNA is TGCGCCAGCAGCCCCTCGCGGGGTGACGTAGGGAATTCACCCCTCCACTTT. Its protein is CASSPSRGDVGNSPLHF.

This clone has at least ten counts. The chain combines TRBV19 with TRBJ2-1; TRBD1 agrees at 10 bases. This CDR3 spans 16 amino acids. After removal of 7 bases from V and 6 bases from J, the junction contained 12 bases not matched to a gene. Germline V gives CDR1 LNHDA, CDR2 SQIVND (reference sequence). CDR3 DNA: TGTGCCAGTAAGGGACAGGGGACGTCCAGGTCCAATGAGCAGTTCTTC. This codes for CASKGQGTSRSNEQFF.

A remark on this clone: A read error is possible here, since a much larger clone lies one base away. This sample includes further DNA sequences coding for the same CDR3. This sequence joins TRBV27 and TRBJ2-1; the match to TRBD1 covers 11 bases. J lost 4 bases, V lost 5 bases, and 10 bases had no gene match. The germline V gene has CDR1 MNHEY and CDR2 SMNVEV (reference sequence). The CDR3 has 17 amino acids. The CDR3 DNA reads TGTGCCAGCAGTCACGGACAGGGGGCACCTTCATACAATGAGCAGTTCTTC. It yields the protein CASSHGQGAPSYNEQFF.

This clone was picked up a small number of times. A much larger clone differs from this one at a single base, so this may be a read error. J is TRBJ2-2 and V is TRBV5-5, with D possibly being TRBD1 or TRBD2 (5 bases each). The CDR3 consists of 16 residues. Trimming removed 0 bases from V and 6 bases from J, with 15 bases in between. Germline V lookup: CDR1 SGHKS, CDR2 YYEKEE (reference sequence). The CDR3 nucleotides read TGTGCCAGCAGCTTGGTCGGGGCAGGGAATGCCGGGGAGCTGTTTTTT. This translates into CASSLVGAGNAGELFF.

This clone was seen repeatedly, ten times or more. V usage is TRBV11-2 and J usage is TRBJ1-1; 8 bases map to TRBD1. Germline V gene lookup returns CDR1 SGHAT and CDR2 FQNNGV. The junction had 8 bases not matched to a gene; V was cut back by 5 bases and J by 6 bases. The CDR3 sequence is 14 residues long. DNA of the CDR3: TGTGCCAGCAGCCTACGCCAGGGGGCGGCTGAAGCTTTCTTT. Amino acids: CASSLRQGAAEAFF.

This clone has at least ten counts. The gene calls are TRBV7-9 and TRBJ1-6; D may be TRBD1 (6 bases). Trimming pared 1 base from V and 7 bases from J, leaving 8 bases between. CDR1 is SEHNR and CDR2 is FQNEAQ in the germline V gene (reference sequence). The CDR3 has 14 amino acids. The CDR3 reads CASSLGQDNSPLHF. DNA of the CDR3: TGTGCCAGCAGCTTAGGACAGGACAATTCACCCCTCCACTTT.

This clone was picked up many times. The V call is TRBV20-1, the J call TRBJ1-1; D remains unclear. The CDR3 has 13 residues. The V end was cut by 6 bases, the J end by 1 base, with 12 bases between. The germline V gene encodes CDR1 DFQATT and CDR2 SNEGSKA (reference sequence). The CDR3 DNA sequence: TGCAGTGCGCCAAACCTCGGGAACACTGAAGCTTTCTTT. Residues: CSAPNLGNTEAFF.